This T cell receptor beta chain is drawn from a study of fetal regulatory T cell absence and autoimmunity (dated 2017 in TCRdb). Looking at the study overall: The IPEX patients showed exocrine pancreas autoimmunity in the absence of clinical diabetes. Study-wide findings and limitations: The oligoclonal enrichment was interpreted as support for antigen-driven autoimmunity occurring in the pancreas before birth in IPEX syndrome. The TCR compartment showed significant oligoclonal enrichment in pancreas versus cord blood, with some top clones over 80-fold enriched. TRB gene family usage was found to be broadly similar between cord blood and pancreas and to resemble published neonatal and adult repertoires.

V trim: 4 bases; J trim: 8 bases; unmatched bases: 7. For CDR1 and CDR2, the germline V gene lists MGHRA and YSYEKL. Measured from the cysteine to the phenylalanine, the CDR3 is 13 residues long. Just the 39-base CDR3 DNA is kept, in frame starting at base 1. Repertoire sequencing was done on genomic DNA taken from frozen pancreas tissue. The DNeasy Blood and Tissue Kit was used to extract about 1.9-3 ug of genomic DNA from either umbilical cord blood or frozen pancreas. On the immunoSEQ human TCRbeta survey platform, a two-step multiplex PCR amplified and barcoded the TCRbeta CDR3 regions. Libraries were sequenced on Illumina instruments, with IgH sequenced in parallel from the same samples. In the paper's pipeline: To remove PCR and sequencing errors, raw reads were filtered against IMGT V, D, J definitions and grouped with a nearest-neighbor algorithm. A clone was defined by an identical nucleotide sequence, and differential abundance between tissues was tested with a Fisher exact test for each clone at a pFDR threshold of p<0.01. Clones with frequencies too low for statistical inference were excluded by a minimum inclusion filter of 10 in either sample. The immunoSEQ Analyzer was used for pairwise clonal comparisons, while IMGT tools were used to assess gene family usage. The immuneACCESS repertoire file appears here via TCRdb, limited to in-frame rearrangements. These files lack a portion of the clones; in checked studies, under half of the deficit traces to unresolved V genes, and the cause of the others is not known. V, J and clone size reflect that table, while D and trimming were determined from the DNA. In this sample the table shows about 95,000 clones, 72% of which occur a single time. The ten largest clones represent 2% of the sample.

A remark on this clone: The target of this receptor is not known. No much larger clonotype is one base removed from it; base qualities were not supplied.

This sequence originates from a male donor with IPEX syndrome. The specimen sequenced was pancreas tissue. The V gene is TRBV4-1 and the J gene is TRBJ1-2, and 7 bases in between align with TRBD1. The CDR3 in this case is CASSPLTGLGYTF. The DNA sequence is given as TGCGCCAGCAGCCCACTGACAGGGCTAGGCTACACCTTC.